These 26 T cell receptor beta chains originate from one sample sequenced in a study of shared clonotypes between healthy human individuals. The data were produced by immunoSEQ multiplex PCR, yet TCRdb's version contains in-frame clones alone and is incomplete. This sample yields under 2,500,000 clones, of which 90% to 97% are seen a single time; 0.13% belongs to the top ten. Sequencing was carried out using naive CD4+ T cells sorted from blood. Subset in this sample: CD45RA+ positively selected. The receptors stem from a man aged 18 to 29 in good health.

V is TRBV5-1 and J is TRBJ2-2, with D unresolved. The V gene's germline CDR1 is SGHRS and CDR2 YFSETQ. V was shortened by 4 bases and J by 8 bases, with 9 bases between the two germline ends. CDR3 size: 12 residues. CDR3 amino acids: CASSPLKGELFF. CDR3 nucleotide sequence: TGCGCCAGCAGCCCCCTGAAGGGGGAGCTGTTTTTT.

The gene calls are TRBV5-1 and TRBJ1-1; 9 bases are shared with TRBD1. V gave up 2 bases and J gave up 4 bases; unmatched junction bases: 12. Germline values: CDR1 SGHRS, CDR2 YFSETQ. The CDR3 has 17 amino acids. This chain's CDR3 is CASSLMGQGLYSTEAFF. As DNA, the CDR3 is TGCGCCAGCAGCTTAATGGGACAGGGATTATATTCCACTGAAGCTTTCTTT.

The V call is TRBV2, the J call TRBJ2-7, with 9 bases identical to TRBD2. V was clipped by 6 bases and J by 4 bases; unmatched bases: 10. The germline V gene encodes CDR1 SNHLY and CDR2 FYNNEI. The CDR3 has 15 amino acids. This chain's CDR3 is CASSEGLAGLYEQYF. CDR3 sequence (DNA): TGTGCCAGCAGCGAGGGCCTAGCGGGGTTATACGAGCAGTACTTC.

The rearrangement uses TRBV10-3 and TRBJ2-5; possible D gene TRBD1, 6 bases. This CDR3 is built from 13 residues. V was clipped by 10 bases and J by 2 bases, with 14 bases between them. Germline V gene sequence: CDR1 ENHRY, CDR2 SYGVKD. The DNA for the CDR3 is TGTGCCAGCAAAACAGGGATTCAAGAGACCCAGTACTTC. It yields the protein CASKTGIQETQYF.

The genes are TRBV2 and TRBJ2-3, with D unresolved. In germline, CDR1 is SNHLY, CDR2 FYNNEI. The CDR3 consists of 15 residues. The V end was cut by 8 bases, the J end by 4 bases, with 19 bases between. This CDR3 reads CASAPGPEGSDTQYF. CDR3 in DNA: TGTGCCAGCGCTCCGGGCCCAGAAGGTTCAGATACGCAGTATTTT.

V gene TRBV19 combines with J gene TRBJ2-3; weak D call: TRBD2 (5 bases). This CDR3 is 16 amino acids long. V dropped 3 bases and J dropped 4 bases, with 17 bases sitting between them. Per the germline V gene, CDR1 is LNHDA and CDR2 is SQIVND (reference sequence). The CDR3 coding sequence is TGTGCCAGTAGTATTGGCCAGCCGGGGTCAGCAGATACGCAGTATTTT. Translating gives CASSIGQPGSADTQYF.

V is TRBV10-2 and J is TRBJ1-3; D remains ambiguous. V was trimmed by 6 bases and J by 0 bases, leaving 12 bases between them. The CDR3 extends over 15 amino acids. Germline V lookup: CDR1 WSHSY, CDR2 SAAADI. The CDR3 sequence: CASRADGNSGNTIYF. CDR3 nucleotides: TGCGCCAGCAGGGCGGACGGGAACTCTGGAAACACCATATATTTT.

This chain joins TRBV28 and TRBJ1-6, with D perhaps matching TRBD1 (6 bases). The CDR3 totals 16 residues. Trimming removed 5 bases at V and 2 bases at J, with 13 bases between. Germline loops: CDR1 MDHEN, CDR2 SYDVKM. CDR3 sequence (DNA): TGTGCCAGCAGTGCTGGGGGCGCGCCCTATAATTCACCCCTCCACTTT. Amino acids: CASSAGGAPYNSPLHF.

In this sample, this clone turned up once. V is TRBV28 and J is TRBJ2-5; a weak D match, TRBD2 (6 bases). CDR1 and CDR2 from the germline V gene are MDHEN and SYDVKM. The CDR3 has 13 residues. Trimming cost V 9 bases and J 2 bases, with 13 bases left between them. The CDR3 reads CASAGTAQETQYF. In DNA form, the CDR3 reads TGTGCCAGTGCAGGGACTGCACAAGAGACCCAGTACTTC.

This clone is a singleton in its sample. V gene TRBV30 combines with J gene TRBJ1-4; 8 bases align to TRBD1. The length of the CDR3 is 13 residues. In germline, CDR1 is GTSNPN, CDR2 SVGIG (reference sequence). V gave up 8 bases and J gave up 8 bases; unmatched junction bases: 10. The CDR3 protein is CAGRTGPQEKLFF. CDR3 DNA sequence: TGTGCCGGTAGGACAGGGCCGCAGGAAAAACTGTTTTTT.

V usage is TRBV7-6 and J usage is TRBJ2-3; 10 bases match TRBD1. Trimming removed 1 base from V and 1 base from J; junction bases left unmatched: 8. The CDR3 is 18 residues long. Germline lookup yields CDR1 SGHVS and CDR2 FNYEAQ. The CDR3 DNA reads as TGTGCCAGCAGCTTAGATAGACAGGGGGCTTCGGGCACAGATACGCAGTATTTT. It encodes CASSLDRQGASGTDTQYF.

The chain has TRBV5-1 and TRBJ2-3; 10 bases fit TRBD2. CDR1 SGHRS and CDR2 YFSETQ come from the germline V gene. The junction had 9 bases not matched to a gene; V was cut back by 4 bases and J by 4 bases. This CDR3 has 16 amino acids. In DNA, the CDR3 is TGCGCCAGCAGCCTGCTAGCGGGGGTCCCCTCAGATACGCAGTATTTT. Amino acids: CASSLLAGVPSDTQYF.

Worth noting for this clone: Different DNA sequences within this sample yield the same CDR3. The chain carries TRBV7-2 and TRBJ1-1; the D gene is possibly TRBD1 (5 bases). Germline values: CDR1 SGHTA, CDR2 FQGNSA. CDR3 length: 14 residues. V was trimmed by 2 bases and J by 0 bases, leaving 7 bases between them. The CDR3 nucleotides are TGTGCCAGCAGCTTACAGGGCATGAACACTGAAGCTTTCTTT. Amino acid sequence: CASSLQGMNTEAFF.

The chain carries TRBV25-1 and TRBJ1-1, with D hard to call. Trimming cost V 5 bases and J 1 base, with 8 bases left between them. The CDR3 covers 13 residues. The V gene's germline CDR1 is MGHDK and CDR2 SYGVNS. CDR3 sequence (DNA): TGTGCCAGCAGTAGCCTTGGGAACACTGAAGCTTTCTTT. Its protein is CASSSLGNTEAFF.

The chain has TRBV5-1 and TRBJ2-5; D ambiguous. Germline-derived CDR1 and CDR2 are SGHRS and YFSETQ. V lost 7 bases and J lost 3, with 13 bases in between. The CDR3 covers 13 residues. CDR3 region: CASCSAWKETQYF. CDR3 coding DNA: TGCGCCAGCTGCTCAGCATGGAAAGAGACCCAGTACTTC.

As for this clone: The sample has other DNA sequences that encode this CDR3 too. In DNA, the CDR3 is TGTGCCAGCAGACGACAGGGGGCCACCGGGGAGCTGTTTTTT. This encodes CASRRQGATGELFF. V gene TRBV2 combines with J gene TRBJ2-2; 10 bases fit TRBD1. CDR3 size: 14 residues. Trimming at V came to 6 bases and at J to 4 bases, leaving 2 bases not matched to a gene. The V gene's germline CDR1 is SNHLY and CDR2 FYNNEI.

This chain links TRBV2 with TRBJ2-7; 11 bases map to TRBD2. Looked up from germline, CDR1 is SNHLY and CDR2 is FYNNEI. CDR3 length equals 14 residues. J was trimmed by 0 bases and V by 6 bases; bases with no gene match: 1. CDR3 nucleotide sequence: TGTGCCAGCAGACTAGCGGGAGACTCCTACGAGCAGTACTTC. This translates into CASRLAGDSYEQYF.

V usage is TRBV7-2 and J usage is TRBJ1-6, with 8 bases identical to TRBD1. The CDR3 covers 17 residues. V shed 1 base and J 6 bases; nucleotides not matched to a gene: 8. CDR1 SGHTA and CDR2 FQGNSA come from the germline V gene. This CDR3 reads CASSLVGGTGANSPLHF. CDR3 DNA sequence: TGTGCCAGCAGCTTAGTGGGCGGGACAGGTGCTAATTCACCCCTCCACTTT.

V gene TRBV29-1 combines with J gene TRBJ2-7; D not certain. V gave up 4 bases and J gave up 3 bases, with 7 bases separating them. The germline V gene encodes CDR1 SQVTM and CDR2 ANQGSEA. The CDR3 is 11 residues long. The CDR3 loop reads CSVAQIYEQYF. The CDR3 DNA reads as TGCAGCGTTGCCCAGATCTACGAGCAGTACTTC.

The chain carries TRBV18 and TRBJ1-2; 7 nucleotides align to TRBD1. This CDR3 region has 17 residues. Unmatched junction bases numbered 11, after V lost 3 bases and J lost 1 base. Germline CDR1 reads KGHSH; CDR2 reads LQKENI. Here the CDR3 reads CASSPPDRRLFNYGYTF. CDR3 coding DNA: TGTGCCAGCTCACCTCCGGACAGGCGTCTTTTTAACTATGGCTACACCTTC.

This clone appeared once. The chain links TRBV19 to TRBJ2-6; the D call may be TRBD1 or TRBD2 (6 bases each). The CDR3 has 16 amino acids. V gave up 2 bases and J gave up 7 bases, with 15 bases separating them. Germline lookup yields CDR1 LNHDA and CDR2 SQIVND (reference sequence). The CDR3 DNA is TGTGCCAGTAGTATACAAGGGGGGAGTGGAGCCAACGTCCTGACTTTC. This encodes CASSIQGGSGANVLTF.

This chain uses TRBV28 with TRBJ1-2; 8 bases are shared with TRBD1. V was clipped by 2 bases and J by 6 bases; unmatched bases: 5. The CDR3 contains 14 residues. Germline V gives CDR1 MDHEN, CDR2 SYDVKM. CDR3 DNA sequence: TGTGCCAGCAGTTTACCGACAGGGGAAGATGGCTACACCTTC. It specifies CASSLPTGEDGYTF.

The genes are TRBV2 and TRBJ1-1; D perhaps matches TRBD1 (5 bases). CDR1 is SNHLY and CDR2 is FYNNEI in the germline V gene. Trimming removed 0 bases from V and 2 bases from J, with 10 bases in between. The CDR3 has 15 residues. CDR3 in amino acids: CASSEALGGNTEAFF. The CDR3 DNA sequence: TGTGCCAGCAGTGAAGCGCTTGGGGGAAACACTGAAGCTTTCTTT.

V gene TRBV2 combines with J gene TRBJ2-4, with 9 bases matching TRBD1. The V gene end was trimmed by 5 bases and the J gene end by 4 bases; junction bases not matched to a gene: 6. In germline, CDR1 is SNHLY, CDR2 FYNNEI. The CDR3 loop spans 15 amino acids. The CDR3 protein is CASSQGQGKKNIQYF. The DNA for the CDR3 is TGTGCCAGCAGTCAGGGACAGGGAAAGAAAAACATTCAGTACTTC.

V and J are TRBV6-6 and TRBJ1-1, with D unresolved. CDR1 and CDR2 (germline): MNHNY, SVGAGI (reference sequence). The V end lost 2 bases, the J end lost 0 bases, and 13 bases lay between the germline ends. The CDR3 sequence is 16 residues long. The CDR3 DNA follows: TGTGCCAGCAGTTACGGGCAGGCGTTAATGAACACTGAAGCTTTCTTT. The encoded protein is CASSYGQALMNTEAFF.

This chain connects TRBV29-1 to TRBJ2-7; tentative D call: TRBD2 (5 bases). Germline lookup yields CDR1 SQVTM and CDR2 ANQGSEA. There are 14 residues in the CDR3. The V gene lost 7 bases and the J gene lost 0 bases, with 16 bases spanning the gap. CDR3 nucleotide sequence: TGCAGCGCCTCGGACTTAGGGAGCTCCTACGAGCAGTACTTC. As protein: CSASDLGSSYEQYF.